This T cell receptor beta chain was captured in a study of T cell repertoires in cytomegalovirus infection. Study results and limitations: Within the response measured ex vivo, HLA-C-restricted CMV-specific TCR beta clonotypes were dominant.

Germline V gives CDR1 SGHRS, CDR2 YFSETQ. The CDR3 spans 14 residues. The V and J ends lost 5 bases and 2 bases respectively, with 12 bases between them. A remark on this clonotype: Its antigen remains unknown.

TCRdb analysed the reads with MiXCR anew, one entry per CDR3 protein. The data hold about 570,000 distinct CDR3 sequences, with under 45% observed a single time. V is TRBV5-1 and J is TRBJ2-3; D may correspond to TRBD1 or TRBD2 (5 bases each). This clonotype was obtained from a human donor in good health (CMV status not recorded). Some clones in this sample may be carry-over from other donors' samples. The sample in question was cultured PBMCs, obtained from culture after CMV antigen stimulation. CDR3 DNA sequence: TGCGCCAGCAGATCCGGGACCAACACAGATACGCAGTATTTT. This gives the protein CASRSGTNTDTQYF.